Below, 15 T cell receptor beta chains from the same sample are listed, as sequenced in a study of T cell repertoires in cytomegalovirus infection. These receptors have no known antigen. TCRdb re-called the reads with MiXCR, one entry per CDR3 protein. The profile covers 80,000 or so distinct CDR3 sequences, with 20% to 30% appearing a single time and 50% taken by the ten largest. This specimen was CD8+ T cells from cultured PBMCs, taken from culture after CMV antigen stimulation. The receptor source for this set is a human donor in good health (CMV status not recorded). Some clones in this sample may be carry-over from other donors' samples.

The chain carries TRBV24-1 and TRBJ2-7; D perhaps matches TRBD1 (6 bases). In germline, CDR1 is KGHDR, CDR2 SFDVKD. The length of the CDR3 is 14 residues. V dropped 0 bases and J dropped 5 bases, with 10 bases sitting between them. The CDR3 nucleotides read TGTGCCACCAGTGATTTGTACAGGGTAGACGAGCAGTACTTC. Translation gives CATSDLYRVDEQYF.

V is TRBV9 and J is TRBJ2-3, with unresolved D. This CDR3 is built from 14 residues. The germline gives CDR1 SGDLS, CDR2 YYNGEE. V gave up 1 base and J gave up 2 bases, with 8 bases separating them. CDR3 region: CASSVPGSTDTQYF. The DNA of the CDR3 is TGTGCCAGCAGCGTACCAGGATCCACAGATACGCAGTATTTT. Drawing the rest from reference TRBV9 and TRBJ2-3, the complete variable domain is DSGVTQTPKHLITATGQRVTLRCSPRSGDLSVYWYQQSLDQGLQFLIQYYNGEERAKGNILERFSAQQFPDLHSELNLSSLELGDSALYFCASSVPGSTDTQYFGPGTRLTVL.

J is TRBJ2-2 and V is TRBV6-8; 8 bases match TRBD1. This CDR3 is 16 amino acids long. The germline V gene encodes CDR1 MNHGY and CDR2 SAAAGT. V lost 0 bases to trimming and J lost 3 bases; unmatched junction nucleotides: 3. The chain's CDR3 is CASSYSQQGDTGELFF. The CDR3 nucleotides read TGTGCCAGCAGTTACTCCCAACAGGGGGACACCGGGGAGCTGTTTTTT.

V usage is TRBV19 and J usage is TRBJ2-1; D is possibly TRBD2 (7 bases). The V end was cut by 7 bases, the J end by 7 bases, with 14 bases between. The CDR3 covers 13 residues. CDR1 is LNHDA, CDR2 SQIVND, per germline (reference sequence). CDR3 nucleotide sequence: TGTGCCAGTATCCCAAGGGGGGGTAATGAGCAGTTCTTC. It codes for CASIPRGGNEQFF. The full variable domain, in which reference TRBV19 and TRBJ2-1 provide the parts outside the CDR3, is DGGITQSPKYLFRKEGQNVTLSCEQNLNHDAMYWYRQDPGQGLRLIYYSQIVNDFQKGDIAEGYSVSREKKESFPLTVTSAQKNPTAFYLCASIPRGGNEQFFGPGTRLTVL.

This clonotype was counted only a few times. The chain combines TRBV5-6 with TRBJ1-1; maybe TRBD1 (5 bases). The germline V gene has CDR1 SGHDT and CDR2 YYEEEE. V lost 4 bases to trimming and J lost 4 bases, with 17 bases between them. CDR3 length equals 15 residues. The CDR3 DNA reads as TGTGCCAGCAGCGGGGGAGGGCTTGGGGGCACTGAAGCTTTCTTT. It encodes CASSGGGLGGTEAFF.

The chain is built from TRBV19 and TRBJ2-1; D is unclear. The CDR3 has 13 residues. The ends were cut back, 7 bases at V and 3 bases at J, with 10 bases in the middle. CDR1 and CDR2 from the germline V gene are LNHDA and SQIVND (reference sequence). The CDR3 loop is CASMGGIYNEQFF. The CDR3 nucleotides read TGTGCCAGTATGGGTGGGATCTACAATGAGCAGTTCTTC. The full variable domain, its missing parts supplied by reference TRBV19 and TRBJ2-1, is DGGITQSPKYLFRKEGQNVTLSCEQNLNHDAMYWYRQDPGQGLRLIYYSQIVNDFQKGDIAEGYSVSREKKESFPLTVTSAQKNPTAFYLCASMGGIYNEQFFGPGTRLTVL.

J is TRBJ1-5 and V is TRBV6-5; D unresolved. V lost 0 bases, J lost 11 bases, and 11 bases lay in between. CDR3 length equals 13 residues. CDR1 MNHEY and CDR2 SVGAGI come from the germline V gene. CDR3 DNA sequence: TGTGCCAGCAGTTACTCGACGGTTTCGGCCCAGCATTTT. Its protein is CASSYSTVSAQHF.

V usage is TRBV9 and J usage is TRBJ2-3; TRBD2 aligns across 9 bases. The CDR3 sequence is 18 residues long. The germline V gene encodes CDR1 SGDLS and CDR2 YYNGEE. With 6 bases clipped from V and 0 bases from J, the junction kept 14 bases outside the gene matches. The CDR3 bases are TGTGCCAGCACCGAGTTGAGACTAGCGGAAGATAGCACAGATACGCAGTATTTT. Its protein product is CASTELRLAEDSTDTQYF.

This clonotype was counted a few times. V usage is TRBV27 and J usage is TRBJ2-6; no firm D call. CDR3 length: 12 residues. Deletions cut 6 bases from V and 3 bases from J, with 3 bases between. The germline gives CDR1 MNHEY, CDR2 SMNVEV (reference sequence). The CDR3 DNA follows: TGTGCCAGCAGCGGTGGGGCCAACGTCCTGACTTTC. Residues: CASSGGANVLTF.

The chain recombines TRBV12-3 or TRBV12-4 with TRBJ1-4; D remains ambiguous. The V and J ends lost 4 bases and 0 bases respectively, with 6 bases between them. The CDR3 consists of 14 residues. This CDR3 reads CASSWEATNEKLFF. CDR3 DNA sequence: TGTGCCAGCAGTTGGGAAGCAACTAATGAAAAACTGTTTTTT.

The rearrangement joins TRBV6-6 to TRBJ2-3, with D possibly called TRBD1 or TRBD2 (5 bases each). Germline loops: CDR1 MNHNY, CDR2 SVGAGI (reference sequence). Trimming pared 4 bases from V and 6 bases from J, leaving 14 bases between. This CDR3 has 14 residues. The DNA for the CDR3 is TGTGCCAGCAGTTCCCAACAGGAGGACGATACGCAGTATTTT. Its protein is CASSSQQEDDTQYF.

The table lists this clonotype with many counts. V gene TRBV7-2 combines with J gene TRBJ1-1; 9 nucleotides agree with TRBD1. The CDR3 sequence is 15 residues long. V shed 6 bases, J shed 5 bases, and the junction held 10 bases outside the gene matches. Germline assignment: CDR1 SGHTA and CDR2 FQGNSA. The CDR3 nucleotides read TGTGCCAGCAGTTTGAACAGGGGGCGAGGGACTGAAGCTTTCTTT. This sequence encodes CASSLNRGRGTEAFF. Full variable domain (missing parts from reference TRBV7-2 and TRBJ1-1): GAGVSQSPSNKVTEKGKDVELRCDPISGHTALYWYRQSLGQGLEFLIYFQGNSAPDKSGLPSDRFSAERTGGSVSTLTIQRTQQEDSAVYLCASSLNRGRGTEAFFGQGTRLTVV.

This clonotype appeared a few times. This chain joins TRBV11-3 and TRBJ2-1, with unresolved D. Trimming took off 0 bases at V and 8 bases at J, with 14 bases between the two ends. This CDR3 comprises 15 residues. Germline CDR1 reads SGHNT; CDR2 reads YENEEA. CDR3 sequence: CASSLDWVGKDEQFF. For the CDR3, the DNA is TGTGCCAGCAGCTTAGACTGGGTGGGTAAGGATGAGCAGTTCTTC.

This clonotype has ten or more counts. This chain connects TRBV6-2 or TRBV6-3 to TRBJ2-7; D remains ambiguous. Germline V lookup: CDR1 MNHEY, CDR2 SVGEGT. V dropped 5 bases and J dropped 0 bases, with 5 bases sitting between them. The CDR3 spans 12 residues. The CDR3 region is CASSPSSYEQYF. The CDR3 DNA reads as TGTGCCAGCAGTCCGAGCTCCTACGAGCAGTACTTC.

The rearrangement joins TRBV4-1 to TRBJ1-5; the D gene is possibly TRBD1 (6 bases). The CDR3 is made up of 15 amino acids. Per the germline V gene, CDR1 is MGHRA and CDR2 is YSYEKL. V lost 1 base, J lost 6 bases, and 13 bases lay in between. CDR3 protein: CASSQGGAVLQPQHF. CDR3 nucleotide sequence: TGCGCCAGCAGCCAAGGGGGGGCAGTCCTTCAGCCCCAGCATTTT.